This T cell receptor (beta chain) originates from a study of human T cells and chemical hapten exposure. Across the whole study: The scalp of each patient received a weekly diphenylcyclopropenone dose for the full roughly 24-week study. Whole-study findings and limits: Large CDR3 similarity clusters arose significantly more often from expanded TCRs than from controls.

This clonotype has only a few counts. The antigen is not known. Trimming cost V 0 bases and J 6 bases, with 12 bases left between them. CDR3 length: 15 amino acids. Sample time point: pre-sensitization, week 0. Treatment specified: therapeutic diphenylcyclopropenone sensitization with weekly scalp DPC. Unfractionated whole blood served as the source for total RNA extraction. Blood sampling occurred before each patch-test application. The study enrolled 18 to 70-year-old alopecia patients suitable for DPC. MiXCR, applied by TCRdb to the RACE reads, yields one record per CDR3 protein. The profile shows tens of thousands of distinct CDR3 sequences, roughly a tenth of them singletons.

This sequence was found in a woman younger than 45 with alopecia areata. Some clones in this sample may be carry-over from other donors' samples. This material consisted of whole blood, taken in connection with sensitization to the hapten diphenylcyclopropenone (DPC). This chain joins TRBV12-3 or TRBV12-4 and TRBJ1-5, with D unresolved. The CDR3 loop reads CASSLAPPRIQPQHF. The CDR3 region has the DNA TGTGCCAGCAGTTTAGCCCCACCAAGAATTCAGCCCCAGCATTTT.